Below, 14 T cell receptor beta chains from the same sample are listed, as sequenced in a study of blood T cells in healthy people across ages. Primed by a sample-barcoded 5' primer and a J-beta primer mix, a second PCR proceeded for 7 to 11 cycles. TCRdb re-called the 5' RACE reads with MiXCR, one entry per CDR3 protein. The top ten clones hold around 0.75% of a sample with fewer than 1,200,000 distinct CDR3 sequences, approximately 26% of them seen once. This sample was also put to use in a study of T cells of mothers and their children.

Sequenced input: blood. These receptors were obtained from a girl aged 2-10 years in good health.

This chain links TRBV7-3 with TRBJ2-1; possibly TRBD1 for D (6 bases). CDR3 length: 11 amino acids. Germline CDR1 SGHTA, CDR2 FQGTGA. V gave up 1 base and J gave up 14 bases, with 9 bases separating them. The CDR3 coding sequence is TGTGCCAGCAGCTTAAACCAGGGGAAGTTCTTC. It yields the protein CASSLNQGKFF.

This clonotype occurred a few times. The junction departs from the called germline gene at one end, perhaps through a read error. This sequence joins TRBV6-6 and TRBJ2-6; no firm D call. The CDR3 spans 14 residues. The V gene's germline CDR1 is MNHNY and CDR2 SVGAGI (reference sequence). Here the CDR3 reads CAGSPSSGANVLTF. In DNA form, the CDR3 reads TGTGCCGGCAGCCCGAGCTCTGGGGCCAACGTCCTGACTTTC.

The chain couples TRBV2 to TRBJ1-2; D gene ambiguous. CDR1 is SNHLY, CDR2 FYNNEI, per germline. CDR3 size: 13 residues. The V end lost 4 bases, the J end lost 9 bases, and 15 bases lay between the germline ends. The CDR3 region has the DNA TGTGCCAGCAGTGCCACGGCGGTCCGTCGCTACACCTTC. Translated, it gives CASSATAVRRYTF.

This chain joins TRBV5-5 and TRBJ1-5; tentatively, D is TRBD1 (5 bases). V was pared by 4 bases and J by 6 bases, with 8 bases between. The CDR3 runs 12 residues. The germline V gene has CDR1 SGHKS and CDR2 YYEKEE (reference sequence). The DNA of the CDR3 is TGTGCCAGCAGCCGAGACAGTCAGCCCCAGCATTTT. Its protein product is CASSRDSQPQHF. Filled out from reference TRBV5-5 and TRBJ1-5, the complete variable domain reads DAGVTQSPTHLIKTRGQQVTLRCSPISGHKSVSWYQQVLGQGPQFIFQYYEKEERGRGNFPDRFSARQFPNYSSELNVNALLLGDSALYLCASSRDSQPQHFGDGTRLSIL.

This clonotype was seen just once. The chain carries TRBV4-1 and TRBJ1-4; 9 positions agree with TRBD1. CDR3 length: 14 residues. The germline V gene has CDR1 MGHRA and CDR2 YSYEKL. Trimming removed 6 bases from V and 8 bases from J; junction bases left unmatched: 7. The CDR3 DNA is TGCGCCAGCAGACAGACAGGGGGGTACGAAAAACTGTTTTTT. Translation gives CASRQTGGYEKLFF.

CDR3 residues: CALPGVGYGYTF. The DNA of the CDR3 is TGTGCCCTGCCCGGGGTCGGCTATGGCTACACCTTC. The chain combines TRBV7-9 with TRBJ1-2; D gene uncertain. CDR3 length: 12 amino acids. Trimming removed 11 bases from V and 4 bases from J, with 14 bases in between. Germline assignment: CDR1 SEHNR and CDR2 FQNEAQ (reference sequence).

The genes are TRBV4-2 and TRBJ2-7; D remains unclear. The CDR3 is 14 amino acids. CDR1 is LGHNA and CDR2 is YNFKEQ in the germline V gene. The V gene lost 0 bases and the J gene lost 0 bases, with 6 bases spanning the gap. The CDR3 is CASSQEWSSYEQYF. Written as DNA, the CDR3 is TGTGCCAGCAGCCAAGAGTGGAGCTCCTACGAGCAGTACTTC.

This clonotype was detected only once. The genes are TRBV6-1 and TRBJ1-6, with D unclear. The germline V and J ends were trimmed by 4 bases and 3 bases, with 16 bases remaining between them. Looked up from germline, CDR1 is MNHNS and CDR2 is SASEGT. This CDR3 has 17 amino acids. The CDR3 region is CASSVQLPHYYNSPLHF. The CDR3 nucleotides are TGTGCCAGCAGTGTACAGTTACCTCACTACTATAATTCACCCCTCCACTTT.

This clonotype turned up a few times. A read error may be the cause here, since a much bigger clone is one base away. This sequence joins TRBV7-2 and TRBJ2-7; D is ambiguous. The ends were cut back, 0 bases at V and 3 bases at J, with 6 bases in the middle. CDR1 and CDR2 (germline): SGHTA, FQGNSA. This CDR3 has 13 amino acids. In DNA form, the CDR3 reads TGTGCCAGCAGCTTAGCGTGGGGCTACGAGCAGTACTTC. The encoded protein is CASSLAWGYEQYF.

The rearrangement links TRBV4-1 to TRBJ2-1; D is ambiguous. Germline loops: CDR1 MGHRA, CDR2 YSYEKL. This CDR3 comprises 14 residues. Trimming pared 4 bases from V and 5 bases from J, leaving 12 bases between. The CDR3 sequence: CASSPASYHNEQFF. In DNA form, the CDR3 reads TGCGCCAGCAGCCCCGCGAGTTACCACAATGAGCAGTTCTTC.

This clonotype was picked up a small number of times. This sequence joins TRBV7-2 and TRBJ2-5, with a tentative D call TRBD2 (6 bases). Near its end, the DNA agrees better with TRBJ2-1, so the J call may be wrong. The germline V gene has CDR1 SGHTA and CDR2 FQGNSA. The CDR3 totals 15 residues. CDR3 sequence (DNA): TGTGCCAGCACCCTACTGGGGGGTTCGGATGGTGAGCAGTTCTTC. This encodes CASTLLGGSDGEQFF.

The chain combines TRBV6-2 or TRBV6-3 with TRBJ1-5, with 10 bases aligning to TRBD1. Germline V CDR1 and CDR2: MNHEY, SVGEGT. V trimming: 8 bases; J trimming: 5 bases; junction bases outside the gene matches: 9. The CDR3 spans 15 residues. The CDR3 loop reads CASGIGDRGYQPQHF. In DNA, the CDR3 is TGTGCCAGCGGCATTGGGGACAGGGGATATCAGCCCCAGCATTTT.

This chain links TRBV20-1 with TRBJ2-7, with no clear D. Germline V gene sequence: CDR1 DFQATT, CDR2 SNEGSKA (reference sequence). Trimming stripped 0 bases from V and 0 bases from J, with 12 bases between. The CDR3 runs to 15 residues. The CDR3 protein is CSARDSQRSSYEQYF. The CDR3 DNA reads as TGCAGTGCTAGAGATTCCCAAAGGAGCTCCTACGAGCAGTACTTC.

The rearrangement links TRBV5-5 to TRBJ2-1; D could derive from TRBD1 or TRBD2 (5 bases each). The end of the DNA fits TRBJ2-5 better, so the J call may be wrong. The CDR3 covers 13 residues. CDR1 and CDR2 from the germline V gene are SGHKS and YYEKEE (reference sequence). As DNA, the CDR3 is TGTGCCAGCAGCTGGGACGTCGAAGAGACCCAGTACTTC. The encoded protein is CASSWDVEETQYF.